These T cell receptor beta chains were read from a single sample in a study of vaccination and CD4 T cells after COVID-19. Their antigen targets remain unknown. One entry per CDR3 protein, called by TCRdb with MiXCR from the PCR reads. The top ten clones hold approximately 3.7% of a sample with roughly 17,000 distinct CDR3 sequences, around 50% of them seen once. Sequencing was performed on CD4+ T cells from blood, cultured in vitro, taken before SARS-CoV-2 vaccination. The source is a human donor who had recovered from COVID-19. Both conserved end residues are part of each CDR3. The D gene is left open where the match is weak. Clone sizes are given selectively: once, few, many, or a class where the clone is expanded.

.	few	TRBV20-1	TRBJ2-1	TGCAGTGCGCCGGATTTAGGGGGGGGTGAGCAGTTCTTC	CSAPDLGGGEQFF
.	.	TRBV19	TRBJ2-5	TGTGCCAGTAGTTTAGGGTTAGCCCAAGAGACCCAGTACTTC	CASSLGLAQETQYF
TRBD1	.	TRBV12-3/TRBV12-4	TRBJ1-1	TGTGCCAGCAGTTTGGGCAGGGGGAAAGGGACTGAAGCTTTCTTT	CASSLGRGKGTEAFF
TRBD2	few	TRBV7-9	TRBJ2-3	TGTGCCAGCAGCTTAGGGACTAGCGGTAGCACAGATACGCAGTATTTT	CASSLGTSGSTDTQYF
.	.	TRBV20-1	TRBJ2-7	TGCAGTGCTAGCCGCCAGGTGGCCTACGAGCAGTACTTC	CSASRQVAYEQYF
.	.	TRBV7-2	TRBJ2-7	TGTGCCAGCAGCCCAGGGCGGCCCCCTCTCGAGCAGTACTTC	CASSPGRPPLEQYF
TRBD2	.	TRBV27	TRBJ2-3	TGTGCCAGCAGACTCGGGGGGGGGACAGATACGCAGTATTTT	CASRLGGGTDTQYF
TRBD1	.	TRBV7-2	TRBJ2-6	TGTGCCAGCAGCTCGGTGGACAGGGGTGGACCTGGGGCCAACGTCCTGACTTTC	CASSSVDRGGPGANVLTF
.	.	TRBV7-3	TRBJ2-1	TGTGCCAGCAGCTTAACTGGTAGGGAGTTAGACTACAATGAGCAGTTCTTC	CASSLTGRELDYNEQFF
.	few	TRBV30	TRBJ1-6	TGTGCCTGGAGTACTAGCCATCGGGATTCACCCCTCCACTTT	CAWSTSHRDSPLHF
.	.	TRBV7-9	TRBJ1-2	TGTGCCAGCAGCCGTTTCCAGGGCCTAGACTATGGCTACACCTTC	CASSRFQGLDYGYTF
.	.	TRBV20-1	TRBJ1-6	TGCAGTGCCCCAGAACCCCGCGGGGGTAATTCACCCCTCCACTTT	CSAPEPRGGNSPLHF
TRBD1	.	TRBV18	TRBJ2-1	TGTGCCAGCTCGTTCGGGACAGGGGGCTACAATGAGCAGTTCTTC	CASSFGTGGYNEQFF